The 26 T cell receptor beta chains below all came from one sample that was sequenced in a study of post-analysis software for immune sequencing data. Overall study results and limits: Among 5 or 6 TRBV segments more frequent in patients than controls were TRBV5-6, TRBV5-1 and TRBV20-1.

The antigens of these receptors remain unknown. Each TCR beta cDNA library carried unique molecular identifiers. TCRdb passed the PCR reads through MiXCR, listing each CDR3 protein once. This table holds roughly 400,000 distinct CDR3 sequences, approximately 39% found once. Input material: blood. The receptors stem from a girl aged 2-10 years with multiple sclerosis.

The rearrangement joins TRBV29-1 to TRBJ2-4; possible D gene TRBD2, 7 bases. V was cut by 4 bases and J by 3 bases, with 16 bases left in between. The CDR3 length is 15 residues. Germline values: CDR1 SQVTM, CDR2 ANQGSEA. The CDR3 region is CSVGLGGAGKNIQYF. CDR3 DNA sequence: TGCAGCGTTGGCCTGGGGGGGGCTGGCAAAAACATTCAGTACTTC.

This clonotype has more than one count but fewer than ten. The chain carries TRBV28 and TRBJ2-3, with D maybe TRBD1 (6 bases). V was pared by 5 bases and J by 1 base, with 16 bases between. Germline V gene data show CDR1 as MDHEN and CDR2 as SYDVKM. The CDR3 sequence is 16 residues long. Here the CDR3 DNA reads TGTGCCAGCAGTCTCACACAGGGTTCTGGCACAGATACGCAGTATTTT. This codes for CASSLTQGSGTDTQYF.

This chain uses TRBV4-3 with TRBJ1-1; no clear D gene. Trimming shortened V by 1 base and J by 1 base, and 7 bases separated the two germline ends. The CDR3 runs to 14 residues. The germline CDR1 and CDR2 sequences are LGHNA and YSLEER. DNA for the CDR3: TGCGCCAGCAGCCAAGTAAGCCAGAACACTGAAGCTTTCTTT. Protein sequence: CASSQVSQNTEAFF.

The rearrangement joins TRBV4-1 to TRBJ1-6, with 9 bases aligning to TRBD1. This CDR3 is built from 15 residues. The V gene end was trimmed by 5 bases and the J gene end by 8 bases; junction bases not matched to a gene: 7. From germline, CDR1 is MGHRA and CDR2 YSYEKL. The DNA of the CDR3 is TGCGCCAGCAGCAGAAGACAGGGGGGTTATTCACCCCTCCACTTT. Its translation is CASSRRQGGYSPLHF.

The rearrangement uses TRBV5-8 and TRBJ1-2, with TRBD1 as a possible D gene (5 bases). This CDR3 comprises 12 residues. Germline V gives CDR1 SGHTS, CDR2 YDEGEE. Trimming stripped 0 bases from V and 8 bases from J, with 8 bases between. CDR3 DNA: TGTGCCAGCAGCTTGGTCAGGGTCGGCTACACCTTC. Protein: CASSLVRVGYTF.

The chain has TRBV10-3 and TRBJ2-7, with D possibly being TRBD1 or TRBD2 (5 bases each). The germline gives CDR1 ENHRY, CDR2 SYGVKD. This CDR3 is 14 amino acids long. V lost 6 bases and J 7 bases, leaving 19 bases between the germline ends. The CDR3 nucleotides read TGTGCCATCAGCATCCGGGACCGAGAATGGGAGCAGTACTTC. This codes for CAISIRDREWEQYF.

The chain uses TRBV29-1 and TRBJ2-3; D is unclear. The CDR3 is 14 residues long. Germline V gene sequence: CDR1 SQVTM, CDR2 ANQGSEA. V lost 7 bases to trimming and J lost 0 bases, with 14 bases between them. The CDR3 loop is CSARLGSSTDTQYF. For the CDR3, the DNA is TGCAGCGCACGACTTGGATCTAGCACAGATACGCAGTATTTT.

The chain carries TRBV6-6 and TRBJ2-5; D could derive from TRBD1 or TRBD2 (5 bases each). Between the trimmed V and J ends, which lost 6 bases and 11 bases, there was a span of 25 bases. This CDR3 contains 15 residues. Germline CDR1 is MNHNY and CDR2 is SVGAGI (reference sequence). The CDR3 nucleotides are TGTGCCAGCAGCGGCGCCAGAGGCAGGGAGTATGAGCAGTACTTC. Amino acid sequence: CASSGARGREYEQYF.

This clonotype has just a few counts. CDR3 coding DNA: TGTGCCAGCAGCTATTATAGCAATCAGCCCCAGCATTTT. This translates into CASSYYSNQPQHF. V is TRBV12-3 or TRBV12-4 and J is TRBJ1-5; the D is unclear. The CDR3 has 13 residues. Trimming left V 6 bases short and J 0 bases short, with 6 bases between.

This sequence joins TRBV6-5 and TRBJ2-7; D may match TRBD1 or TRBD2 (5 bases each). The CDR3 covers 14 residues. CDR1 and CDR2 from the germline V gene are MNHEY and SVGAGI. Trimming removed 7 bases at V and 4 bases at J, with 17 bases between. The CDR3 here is CASTFSRGVYEQYF. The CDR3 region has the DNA TGTGCCAGCACTTTCAGTAGGGGAGTATACGAGCAGTACTTC.

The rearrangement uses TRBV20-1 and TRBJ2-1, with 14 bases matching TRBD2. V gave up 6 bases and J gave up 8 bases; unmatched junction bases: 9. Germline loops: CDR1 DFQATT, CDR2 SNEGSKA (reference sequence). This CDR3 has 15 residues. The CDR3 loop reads CSAVIPGLAGDEQFF. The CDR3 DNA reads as TGCAGTGCAGTAATCCCGGGACTAGCGGGAGATGAGCAGTTCTTC.

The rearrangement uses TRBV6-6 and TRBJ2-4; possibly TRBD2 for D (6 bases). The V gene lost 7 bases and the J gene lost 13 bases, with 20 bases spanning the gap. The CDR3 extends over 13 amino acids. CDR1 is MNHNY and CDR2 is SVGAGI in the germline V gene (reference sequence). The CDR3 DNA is TGTGCCAGCACCGGCGGGGCCCGGAGAGAGCAGTACTTC. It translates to CASTGGARREQYF.

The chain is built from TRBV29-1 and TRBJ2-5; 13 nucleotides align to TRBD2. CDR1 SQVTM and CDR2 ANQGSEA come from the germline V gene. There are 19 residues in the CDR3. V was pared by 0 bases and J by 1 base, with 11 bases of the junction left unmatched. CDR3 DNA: TGCAGCGTTGAAGATCCCCTCTTTAGACTAGCGGGAGGCCAAGAGACCCAGTACTTC. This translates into CSVEDPLFRLAGGQETQYF.

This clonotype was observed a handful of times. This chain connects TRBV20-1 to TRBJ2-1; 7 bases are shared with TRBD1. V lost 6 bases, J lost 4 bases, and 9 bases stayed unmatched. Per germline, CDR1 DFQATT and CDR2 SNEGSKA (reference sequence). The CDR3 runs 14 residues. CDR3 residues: CSALDRVWYNEQFF. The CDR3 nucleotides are TGCAGTGCCCTAGACAGGGTATGGTACAATGAGCAGTTCTTC.

CDR3 protein: CASSLLAYGYTF. The CDR3 DNA reads TGTGCCAGCAGTTTATTAGCCTATGGCTACACCTTC. The chain has TRBV28 and TRBJ1-2; D ambiguous. The CDR3 sequence is 12 residues long. Germline CDR1 and CDR2: MDHEN and SYDVKM. The ends were cut back, 1 base at V and 4 bases at J, with 4 bases in the middle.

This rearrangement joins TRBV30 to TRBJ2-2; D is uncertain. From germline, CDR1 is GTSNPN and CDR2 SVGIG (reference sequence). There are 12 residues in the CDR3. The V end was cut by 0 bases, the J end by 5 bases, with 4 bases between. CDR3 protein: CAWSVQTGELFF. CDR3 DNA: TGTGCCTGGAGTGTACAGACCGGGGAGCTGTTTTTT.

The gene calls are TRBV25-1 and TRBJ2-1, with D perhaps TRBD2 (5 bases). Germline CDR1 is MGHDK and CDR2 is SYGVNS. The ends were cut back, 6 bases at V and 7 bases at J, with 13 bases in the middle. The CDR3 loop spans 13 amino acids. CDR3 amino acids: CASSPWTGNEQFF. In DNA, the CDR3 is TGTGCCAGCAGCCCCTGGACTGGTAATGAGCAGTTCTTC. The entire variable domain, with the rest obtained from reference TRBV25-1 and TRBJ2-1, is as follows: EADIYQTPRYLVIGTGKKITLECSQTMGHDKMYWYQQDPGMELHLIHYSYGVNSTEKGDLSSESTVSRIRTEHFPLTLESARPSHTSQYLCASSPWTGNEQFFGPGTRLTVL.

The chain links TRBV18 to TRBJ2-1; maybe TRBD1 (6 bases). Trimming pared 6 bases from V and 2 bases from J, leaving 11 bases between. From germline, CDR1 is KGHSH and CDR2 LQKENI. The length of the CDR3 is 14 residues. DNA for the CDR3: TGTGCCAGCTCTTACAGGGCGCCCTACAATGAGCAGTTCTTC. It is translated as CASSYRAPYNEQFF.

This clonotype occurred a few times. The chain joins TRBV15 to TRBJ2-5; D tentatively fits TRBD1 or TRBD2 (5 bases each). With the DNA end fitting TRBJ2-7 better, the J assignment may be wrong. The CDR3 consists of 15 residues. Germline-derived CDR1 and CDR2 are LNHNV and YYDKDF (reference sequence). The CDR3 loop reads CATSRDWDGDYEQYF. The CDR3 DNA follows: TGTGCCACCAGCAGAGATTGGGACGGAGACTACGAGCAGTACTTC.

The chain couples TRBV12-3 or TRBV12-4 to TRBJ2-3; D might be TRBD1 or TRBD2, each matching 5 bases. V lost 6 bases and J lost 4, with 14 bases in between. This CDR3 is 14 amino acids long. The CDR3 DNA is TGTGCCAGCAGGAGGGGAGTGGGGTCAGATACGCAGTATTTT. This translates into CASRRGVGSDTQYF.

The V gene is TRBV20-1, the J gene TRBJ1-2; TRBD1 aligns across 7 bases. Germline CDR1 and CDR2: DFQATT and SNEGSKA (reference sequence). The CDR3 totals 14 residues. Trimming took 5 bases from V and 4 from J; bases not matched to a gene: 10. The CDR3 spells CSALGQKGIYGYTF. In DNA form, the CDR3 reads TGCAGTGCTTTGGGACAGAAAGGGATCTATGGCTACACCTTC.

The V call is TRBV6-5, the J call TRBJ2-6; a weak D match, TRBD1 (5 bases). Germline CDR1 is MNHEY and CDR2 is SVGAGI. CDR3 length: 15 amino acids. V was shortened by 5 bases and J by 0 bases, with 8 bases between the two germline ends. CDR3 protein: CASSRQFSGANVLTF. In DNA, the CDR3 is TGTGCCAGCAGTAGACAGTTCTCTGGGGCCAACGTCCTGACTTTC.

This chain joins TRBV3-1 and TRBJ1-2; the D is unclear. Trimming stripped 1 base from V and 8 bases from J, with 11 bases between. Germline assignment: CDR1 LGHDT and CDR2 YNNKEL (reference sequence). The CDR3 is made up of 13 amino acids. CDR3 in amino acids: CASSQVRAGGYTF. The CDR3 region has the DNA TGTGCCAGCAGCCAAGTCCGGGCCGGCGGCTACACCTTC.

CDR3 nucleotide sequence: TGTGCCAGCAGCCTGCTCCCGGACAATCGAACTAGCACAGATACGCAGTATTTT. Its protein product is CASSLLPDNRTSTDTQYF. The chain recombines TRBV14 with TRBJ2-3; TRBD1 might be the D (5 bases). V was cut by 4 bases and J by 0 bases, with 20 bases left in between. Germline lookup yields CDR1 SGHDN and CDR2 FVKESK. The CDR3 length is 18 residues.

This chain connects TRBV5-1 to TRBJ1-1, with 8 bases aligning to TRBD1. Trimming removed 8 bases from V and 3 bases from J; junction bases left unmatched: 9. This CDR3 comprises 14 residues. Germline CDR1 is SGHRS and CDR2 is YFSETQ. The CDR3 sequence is CASGEQGGDTEAFF. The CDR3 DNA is TGCGCCAGTGGCGAACAGGGGGGGGACACTGAAGCTTTCTTT.

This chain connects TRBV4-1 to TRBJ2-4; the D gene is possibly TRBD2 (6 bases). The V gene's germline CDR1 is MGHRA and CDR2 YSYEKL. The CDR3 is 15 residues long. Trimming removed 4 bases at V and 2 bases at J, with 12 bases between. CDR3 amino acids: CASSRLGLTKNIQYF. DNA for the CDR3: TGCGCCAGCAGCCGACTTGGACTAACCAAAAACATTCAGTACTTC.